Listed below are T cell receptor beta chains from one sample, sequenced in a study of Ad26.COV2.S vaccination and SARS-CoV-2 variants. TCRdb's table, derived via immunoSEQ multiplex PCR, lists solely in-frame clones and lacks some. The repertoire includes 300,000 to 350,000 clones, around 89% of them detected once, and around 5.8% sits in the top ten. The material sequenced was peripheral blood, taken in a trial of Ad26.COV2.S vaccine versus placebo. The receptors derive from a person between 18 and 65 years old who received the Ad26.COV2.S COVID-19 vaccine or a placebo. Both conserved end residues are trimmed from each CDR3.

CDR3aa,v_gene,j_gene
ASSYGGSSVAEAF,TRBV6-5,TRBJ1-1
ASSVFLGPGQTNTGELF,TRBV9,TRBJ2-2
ASSAHRDRKAYEQY,TRBV19,TRBJ2-7
SVDYASGNEQF,TRBV29-1,TRBJ2-1
ASSSTPGNTIY,TRBV28,TRBJ1-3
ASGGEGDSPLH,TRBV2,TRBJ1-6
AWSDRPTNEKLF,TRBV30,TRBJ1-4
ASSVVGVTDTQY,TRBV9,TRBJ2-3
ASWHSNQPQH,TRBV19,TRBJ1-5
ASSQARGPHEQY,TRBV14,TRBJ2-7
ASLKYYEQY,TRBV2,TRBJ2-7
ASSWTKTGSSRQHQH,TRBV5-5,TRBJ1-5
ASSESTKDTQY,TRBV2,TRBJ2-3
ASSQRDTTDTQY,TRBV7-2,TRBJ2-3
ASRIAGSSDTGELF,TRBV2,TRBJ2-2
ASNRDRTGGYT,TRBV12-3/TRBV12-4,TRBJ1-2
ASSRTESNYGYT,TRBV6-5,TRBJ1-2
ASSQFAGELF,TRBV12-3/TRBV12-4,TRBJ2-2
ASSYSGGNNGYT,TRBV6-6,TRBJ1-2
ASSYNDYGSYNEQF,TRBV6-2/TRBV6-3,TRBJ2-1
ASGLGGLGEQY,TRBV12-5,TRBJ2-7
ASSLRLAEQF,TRBV5-1,TRBJ2-1
ASSLAGIQPQH,TRBV12-3/TRBV12-4,TRBJ1-5
ASSQGQGNEKLF,TRBV4-3,TRBJ1-4
ASSLTGSDTQY,TRBV7-8,TRBJ2-3
ASSIQATSYGYT,TRBV6-5,TRBJ1-2
ASKRNTEAF,TRBV28,TRBJ1-1
ASSQVPGRASYEQY,TRBV3-1/TRBV3-2,TRBJ2-7
ASSQEKRLVTDTQY,TRBV4-2,TRBJ2-3
ASSEGEGRKETQY,TRBV10-1,TRBJ2-5
ASGPRNEKLF,TRBV28,TRBJ1-4
ALFGWRATRWDTEAF,TRBV30,TRBJ1-1
ASRDSGGDEQY,TRBV2,TRBJ2-7
ASSIGRGIQSSGANVLT,TRBV19,TRBJ2-6
ASSKDRGETQY,TRBV11-1,TRBJ2-5
ASRLGQGGNTIY,TRBV6-5,TRBJ1-3
ASSLQGRDQPQH,TRBV18,TRBJ1-5
ASSLRTASYEQY,TRBV27,TRBJ2-7
ASSSTETGESSPLH,TRBV7-3,TRBJ1-6
SAGTGTNMNTEAF,TRBV29-1,TRBJ1-1
ASSQGGGNTGELF,TRBV4-3,TRBJ2-2
ASSEATSGRDTGELF,TRBV23-1,TRBJ2-2
ASSVKSGSGGELF,TRBV7-2,TRBJ2-2